This T cell receptor (beta chain) stems from a study of T-cell memory formation after mild COVID-19. The wider study: Most TCR clusters belonged to a single donor. Study-level points and caveats: The authors did not confirm SARS-CoV-2 specificity of second-wave clones peaking day 37. Among clones contracting day 15 to 85, CD4/CD8 was balanced, whereas later expanders leaned CD4+. Memory from before infection featured some responding clones, which suggests cross-reactive memory joined.

V was pared by 10 bases and J by 4 bases, with 6 bases of the junction left unmatched. The CDR3 length is 12 residues. TCRdb analysed the 5' RACE reads with MiXCR anew, one entry per CDR3 protein. The sample holds around 370,000 distinct CDR3 sequences; 20% to 25% are singletons and the top ten take approximately 12%. This clonotype showed up just a few times. Antigen specificity is unknown. J is TRBJ1-2 and V is TRBV12-3 or TRBV12-4; 7 bases agree with TRBD1. This TCR was sampled from an adult woman who had mild COVID-19 (a few samples of this study predate the infection). Cell type and time point are not known. The sequenced sample consisted of PBMCs or a T cell subset sorted from them (not recorded which). The CDR3 here is CATQRTGYGYTF. The CDR3 DNA sequence: TGTGCCACCCAACGGACAGGCTATGGCTACACCTTC.